A single sample gave rise to the 32 T cell receptor beta chains below, sequenced in a study of response to subunit inactivated influenza vaccine (dated by TCRdb to the late 2010s). Libraries were made using RT-PCR. The data were produced on an Illumina HiSeq 2500. TCRdb applied fastp at Q25 and MiXCR to the public reads, then kept only in-frame beta chains. Each CDR3 protein appears once, grouped with its most common genes and DNA. This sample lists hundreds of thousands of distinct CDR3 sequences; about a fifth were detected once. The ten most abundant clones make up 11% of the sample. This specimen was PBMCs from blood, taken 5 to 6 days after vaccination. These receptors all stem from a man between 50 and 59 years old who received an inactivated influenza vaccine. Donor details come from another sample of the same person, matched by shared clones.

The V gene is TRBV7-2, the J gene TRBJ1-5; a weak D match, TRBD1 (6 bases). Germline assignment: CDR1 SGHTA and CDR2 FQGNSA. The CDR3 consists of 14 residues. With 4 bases removed from V and 3 bases from J, the gap between germline ends came to 10 bases. DNA for the CDR3: TGTGCCAGCAGCTCCGGGACATTCAATCAGCCCCAGCATTTT. It encodes CASSSGTFNQPQHF.

V and J are TRBV15 and TRBJ2-5, with D unresolved. This CDR3 region has 14 residues. The V and J ends lost 1 base and 4 bases respectively, with 10 bases between them. Germline V lookup: CDR1 LNHNV, CDR2 YYDKDF (reference sequence). In DNA, the CDR3 is TGTGCCACCAGCAGAGGCCGGACGGGAGAGACCCAGTACTTC. As protein: CATSRGRTGETQYF.

This clonotype was observed at least ten times. The genes are TRBV20-1 and TRBJ1-5; 10 bases align to TRBD1. V was pared by 5 bases and J by 0 bases, with 4 bases of the junction left unmatched. The CDR3 is 15 amino acids. From germline, CDR1 is DFQATT and CDR2 SNEGSKA (reference sequence). The CDR3, as DNA: TGCAGTGCTCGGACAGGGGGAGTTAGCAATCAGCCCCAGCATTTT. As protein: CSARTGGVSNQPQHF.

The chain couples TRBV24-1 to TRBJ2-2, with 7 nucleotides matching TRBD2. CDR3 length equals 14 residues. J was trimmed by 5 bases and V by 5 bases; bases with no gene match: 4. Germline CDR1 is KGHDR and CDR2 is SFDVKD. The CDR3 DNA reads as TGTGCCACCAGTGGCGGGAGCAATACCGGGGAGCTGTTTTTT. Protein sequence: CATSGGSNTGELFF.

This clonotype showed up just a few times. This sequence joins TRBV29-1 and TRBJ1-1, with a weak D call TRBD1 (6 bases). The V end lost 2 bases, the J end lost 5 bases, and 12 bases lay between the germline ends. This CDR3 region has 13 residues. Germline assignment: CDR1 SQVTM and CDR2 ANQGSEA. CDR3 in amino acids: CSVEQGLGTEAFF. The CDR3, as DNA: TGCAGCGTTGAACAGGGGTTAGGGACTGAAGCTTTCTTT.

This chain links TRBV10-3 with TRBJ1-2, with 8 bases aligning to TRBD1. The germline V gene has CDR1 ENHRY and CDR2 SYGVKD. J gave up 7 bases and V 0 bases, and 4 bases lay outside the gene matches. The CDR3 runs to 14 residues. CDR3 sequence reads: CAISESGRGLGYTF. CDR3 in DNA: TGTGCCATCAGTGAGTCGGGCAGGGGGCTTGGCTACACCTTC.

The J gene is TRBJ2-1, the V gene TRBV20-1; perhaps D is TRBD1 or TRBD2 (6 bases each). The CDR3 has 12 residues. Trimming took off 3 bases at V and 8 bases at J, with 11 bases between the two ends. In germline, CDR1 is DFQATT, CDR2 SNEGSKA (reference sequence). The CDR3 DNA follows: TGCAGTGCTAGGGAGGGGGTCGATGAGCAGTTCTTC. It translates to CSAREGVDEQFF.

This clonotype was detected a few times. The chain joins TRBV27 to TRBJ2-7; TRBD1 matches 8 bases. The CDR3 sequence is 14 residues long. V lost 1 base to trimming and J lost 4 bases; unmatched junction nucleotides: 3. The germline V gene encodes CDR1 MNHEY and CDR2 SMNVEV (reference sequence). For the CDR3, the DNA is TGTGCCAGCAGTTTATGGACAGGGAATTACGAGCAGTACTTC. Protein product: CASSLWTGNYEQYF.

J is TRBJ2-7 and V is TRBV10-3; the D is unclear. CDR3 length: 12 residues. Trimming took 0 bases from V and 6 from J, leaving 6 bases between them. The germline gives CDR1 ENHRY, CDR2 SYGVKD. The CDR3 coding sequence is TGTGCCATCAGTGAGTCATCAACCGAGCAGTACTTC. This translates into CAISESSTEQYF.

This clonotype was found many times. The V and J genes are TRBV6-5 and TRBJ2-1; 8 bases are a match to TRBD2. Germline V lookup: CDR1 MNHEY, CDR2 SVGAGI. The V and J ends lost 0 bases and 8 bases, in that order; junction bases with no gene match: 12. This CDR3 comprises 17 residues. In DNA form, the CDR3 reads TGTGCCAGCAGTTACTCACCCGGGGGGGCTTTTCCCCATGAGCAGTTCTTC. Amino acids: CASSYSPGGAFPHEQFF.

This clonotype has a handful of counts. The chain links TRBV6-2 or TRBV6-3 to TRBJ2-7; a weak D match, TRBD1 (5 bases). The CDR3 spans 12 residues. V shed 4 bases and J shed 6 bases, with 10 bases lying between them. Germline lookup yields CDR1 MNHEY and CDR2 SVGEGT. This chain's CDR3 is CASSFSGFEQYF. In nucleotides, the CDR3 is TGTGCCAGCAGTTTCTCAGGGTTCGAGCAGTACTTC.

The chain combines TRBV27 with TRBJ1-1, with 9 bases lining up with TRBD1. This CDR3 is 15 amino acids long. Germline CDR1 MNHEY, CDR2 SMNVEV (reference sequence). Germline trimming cut 4 bases from V and 6 bases from J; bases unmatched to any gene: 9. The CDR3 DNA sequence: TGTGCCAGCAGTTCTGCGGGGGGACAGGGACCTGAAGCTTTCTTT. Translation: CASSSAGGQGPEAFF.

This clonotype has just a few counts. The V call is TRBV6-5, the J call TRBJ2-7, with 9 bases lining up with TRBD1. CDR1 MNHEY and CDR2 SVGAGI come from the germline V gene. After removal of 0 bases from V and 2 bases from J, the junction contained 5 bases not matched to a gene. The CDR3 is 16 amino acids. CDR3 sequence reads: CASSYSRGTGTYEQYF. Written as DNA, the CDR3 is TGTGCCAGCAGTTACTCTCGCGGGACAGGGACCTACGAGCAGTACTTC.

The V call is TRBV12-3 or TRBV12-4, the J call TRBJ1-1, with 7 nucleotides matching TRBD1. J gave up 6 bases and V 6 bases, and 4 bases lay outside the gene matches. CDR3 length equals 12 residues. The CDR3 region is CASRPGTAEAFF. The CDR3 coding sequence is TGTGCCAGCAGACCCGGGACAGCTGAAGCTTTCTTT.

V usage is TRBV4-1 and J usage is TRBJ2-3, with TRBD2 matching over 7 bases. CDR3 size: 18 residues. The germline V gene has CDR1 MGHRA and CDR2 YSYEKL. The J segment lost 1 base and the V segment lost 1 base, leaving 11 bases of the junction unmatched. The CDR3 loop reads CASSQAVAGAGGTDTQYF. CDR3 in DNA: TGCGCCAGCAGCCAAGCCGTGGCTGGTGCGGGGGGCACAGATACGCAGTATTTT.

CDR3 nucleotides: TGTGCCAGCAGCCAAGATGGAGGAACCGGGGAGCTGTTTTTT. Its translation: CASSQDGGTGELFF. The J gene is TRBJ2-2, the V gene TRBV3-1, with D perhaps matching TRBD2 (5 bases). The CDR3 is 14 amino acids. Per germline, CDR1 LGHDT and CDR2 YNNKEL (reference sequence). V was clipped by 0 bases and J by 5 bases, with 7 bases between them. The full variable domain, rest sourced from reference TRBV3-1 and TRBJ2-2, is DTAVSQTPKYLVTQMGNDKSIKCEQNLGHDTMYWYKQDSKKFLKIMFSYNNKELIINETVPNRFSPKSPDKAHLNLHINSLELGDSAVYFCASSQDGGTGELFFGEGSRLTVL.

This clonotype was detected a few times. The chain combines TRBV12-3 or TRBV12-4 with TRBJ2-5; 7 bases agree with TRBD2. Losses at the gene ends were 1 base for V and 5 bases for J; bases not matched to a gene: 7. The CDR3 is 15 residues long. For the CDR3, the DNA is TGTGCCAGCAGTTTAGGTGCAGGGCGGGGGGAGACCCAGTACTTC. Its translation is CASSLGAGRGETQYF.

The rearrangement uses TRBV5-1 and TRBJ2-2; 7 bases align to TRBD1. Trimming took 4 bases from V and 3 from J; bases not matched to a gene: 12. The germline V gene has CDR1 SGHRS and CDR2 YFSETQ. CDR3 length: 17 residues. Written as DNA, the CDR3 is TGCGCCAGCAGCCCGGGGCCCAGGGGGATCGACACCGGGGAGCTGTTTTTT. It yields the protein CASSPGPRGIDTGELFF.

This clonotype was seen repeatedly, ten times or more. An end of the junction does not agree with germline; a read error may underlie this. The chain recombines TRBV7-9 with TRBJ1-1; no clear D. CDR1 and CDR2 from the germline V gene are SEHNR and FQNEAQ (reference sequence). The CDR3 totals 13 residues. CDR3 nucleotide sequence: TGCGCCAGCAGCTCGGGAACGAACACTGAAGCTTTCTTT. Translated, it gives CASSSGTNTEAFF.

The chain employs TRBV6-1 and TRBJ2-7, with 9 bases aligning to TRBD2. The CDR3 consists of 14 residues. Germline-derived CDR1 and CDR2 are MNHNS and SASEGT. V trimming: 8 bases; J trimming: 0 bases; junction bases outside the gene matches: 5. The CDR3 reads CASALAGSSYEQYF. The CDR3 DNA follows: TGTGCCAGCGCCCTAGCGGGAAGCTCCTACGAGCAGTACTTC.

Many counts were recorded for this clonotype. The chain joins TRBV20-1 to TRBJ2-5; D is ambiguous. Germline V gene lookup returns CDR1 DFQATT and CDR2 SNEGSKA (reference sequence). V was pared by 3 bases and J by 5 bases, with 7 bases between. The length of the CDR3 is 11 residues. CDR3 in DNA: TGCAGTGCTAGGGTTTTGGAGACCCAGTACTTC. Translation: CSARVLETQYF.

This chain links TRBV7-6 with TRBJ2-3, with D possibly TRBD1 on 7 matching bases. The CDR3 sequence is 16 residues long. Germline-derived CDR1 and CDR2 are SGHVS and FNYEAQ. Trimming took off 2 bases at V and 2 bases at J, with 14 bases between the two ends. The chain's CDR3 is CASSLTRGEVTDTQYF. For the CDR3, the DNA is TGTGCCAGCAGCTTAACCAGGGGGGAAGTCACAGATACGCAGTATTTT.

This clonotype was observed a few times. The rearrangement joins TRBV9 to TRBJ2-5; D is undetermined. The germline CDR1 and CDR2 sequences are SGDLS and YYNGEE. The CDR3 totals 15 residues. V lost 2 bases and J 0 bases, leaving 11 bases between the germline ends. CDR3 region: CASSVSSGHQETQYF. In nucleotides, the CDR3 is TGTGCCAGCAGCGTTTCCTCAGGACACCAAGAGACCCAGTACTTC.

This clonotype was seen a few times. CDR3 protein: CASSLSPRLGKGDEQYF. CDR3 DNA sequence: TGTGCCAGCAGTTTATCCCCTCGATTGGGTAAGGGGGACGAGCAGTACTTC. The chain uses TRBV28 and TRBJ2-7; TRBD1 might be the D (6 bases). Between the trimmed V and J ends, which lost 1 base and 5 bases, there was a span of 21 bases. The CDR3 covers 17 residues. CDR1 and CDR2 from the germline V gene are MDHEN and SYDVKM. The whole variable domain, filled in from reference TRBV28 and TRBJ2-7, reads DVKVTQSSRYLVKRTGEKVFLECVQDMDHENMFWYRQDPGLGLRLIYFSYDVKMKEKGDIPEGYSVSREKKERFSLILESASTNQTSMYLCASSLSPRLGKGDEQYFGPGTRLTVT.

The rearrangement uses TRBV7-9 and TRBJ2-1, with a possible D match to TRBD2 (5 bases). V was shortened by 1 base and J by 0 bases, with 10 bases between the two germline ends. The CDR3 length is 16 residues. Germline assignment: CDR1 SEHNR and CDR2 FQNEAQ (reference sequence). CDR3 sequence reads: CASSLVRRSSYNEQFF. CDR3 nucleotides: TGTGCCAGCAGCTTAGTCCGGAGGAGCTCCTACAATGAGCAGTTCTTC.

CDR3: CASSLRPGNTQETQYF. The CDR3 DNA is TGTGCCAGCAGCTTAAGGCCCGGAAACACCCAAGAGACCCAGTACTTC. This sequence joins TRBV7-2 and TRBJ2-5; D call uncertain. The CDR3 sequence is 16 residues long. Germline values: CDR1 SGHTA, CDR2 FQGNSA. V gave up 2 bases and J gave up 1 base, with 14 bases separating them. The entire variable domain, with the rest obtained from reference TRBV7-2 and TRBJ2-5, is as follows: GAGVSQSPSNKVTEKGKDVELRCDPISGHTALYWYRQSLGQGLEFLIYFQGNSAPDKSGLPSDRFSAERTGGSVSTLTIQRTQQEDSAVYLCASSLRPGNTQETQYFGPGTRLLVL.

This clonotype was counted only a few times. V usage is TRBV6-2 or TRBV6-3 and J usage is TRBJ2-7; D not certain. The CDR3 is made up of 11 amino acids. V lost 8 bases, J lost 5 bases, and 10 bases lay in between. The V gene's germline CDR1 is MNHEY and CDR2 SVGEGT. CDR3 loop: CASFKWDEQYF. The CDR3 DNA follows: TGTGCCAGCTTCAAATGGGACGAGCAGTACTTC.

This clonotype was seen at least ten times. The chain carries TRBV5-5 and TRBJ1-2; possibly TRBD1 for D (5 bases). V gave up 4 bases and J gave up 4 bases, with 8 bases separating them. This CDR3 region has 12 residues. The germline CDR1 and CDR2 sequences are SGHKS and YYEKEE (reference sequence). CDR3 bases: TGTGCCAGCAGCCAGACAGTCTATGGCTACACCTTC. This gives the protein CASSQTVYGYTF.

The chain combines TRBV20-1 with TRBJ2-5, with no clear D. Trimming removed 4 bases from V and 3 bases from J, with 12 bases in between. The germline gives CDR1 DFQATT, CDR2 SNEGSKA (reference sequence). This CDR3 region has 13 residues. The CDR3 nucleotides are TGCAGTGCTAAAGCGACGGCGAAAGAGACCCAGTACTTC. It codes for CSAKATAKETQYF.

This clonotype was seen repeatedly, ten times or more. The V and J genes are TRBV7-9 and TRBJ2-7; no definite D call. This CDR3 contains 12 residues. V lost 1 base, J lost 12 bases, and 13 bases lay in between. Per germline, CDR1 SEHNR and CDR2 FQNEAQ (reference sequence). CDR3 region: CASSLGGSVGYF. DNA of the CDR3: TGTGCCAGCAGCTTAGGTGGATCGGTCGGGTACTTC.

This clonotype showed up just a few times. The CDR3 region is CASSQEVWNYEQYF. CDR3 DNA: TGTGCCAGCAGCCAAGAAGTGTGGAACTACGAGCAGTACTTC. The V and J genes are TRBV4-2 and TRBJ2-7; D call uncertain. The CDR3 is 14 residues long. From germline, CDR1 is LGHNA and CDR2 YNFKEQ. Trimming stripped 0 bases from V and 3 bases from J, with 9 bases between.

This chain connects TRBV27 to TRBJ2-3, with 12 bases lining up with TRBD2. CDR3 length: 17 residues. With V trimmed by 5 bases and J by 1 base, 7 bases remained unmatched. Germline values: CDR1 MNHEY, CDR2 SMNVEV (reference sequence). The CDR3 region has the DNA TGTGCCAGCAGTGTCCCGGGACTAGCGGGCCGCACAGATACGCAGTATTTT. The encoded protein is CASSVPGLAGRTDTQYF.